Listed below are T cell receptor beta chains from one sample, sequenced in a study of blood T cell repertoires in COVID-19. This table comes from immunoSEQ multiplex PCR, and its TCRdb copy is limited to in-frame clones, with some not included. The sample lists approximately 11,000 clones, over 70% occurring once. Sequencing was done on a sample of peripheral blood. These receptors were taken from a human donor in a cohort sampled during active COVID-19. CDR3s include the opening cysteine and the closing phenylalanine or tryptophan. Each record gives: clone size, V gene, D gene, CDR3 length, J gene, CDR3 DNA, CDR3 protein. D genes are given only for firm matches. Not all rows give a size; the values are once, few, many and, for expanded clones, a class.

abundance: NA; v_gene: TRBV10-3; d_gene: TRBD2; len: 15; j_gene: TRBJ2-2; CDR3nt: TGTGCCACCTGTCGGGGGGGCATGGGCACCGGGGAGCTGTTTTTT; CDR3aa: CATCRGGMGTGELFF
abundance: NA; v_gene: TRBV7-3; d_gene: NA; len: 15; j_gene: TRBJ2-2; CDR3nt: TGTGCCAGCAGCTTATCCGGCGGGAACACCGGGGAGCTGTTTTTT; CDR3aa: CASSLSGGNTGELFF
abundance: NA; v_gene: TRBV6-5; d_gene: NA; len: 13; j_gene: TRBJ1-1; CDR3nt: TGTGCCAGCAGCTCACTCGACAGGTCTGAAGCTTTCTTT; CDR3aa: CASSSLDRSEAFF
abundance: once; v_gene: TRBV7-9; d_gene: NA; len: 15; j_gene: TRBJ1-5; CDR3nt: TGTGCCAGCAGCTTAGGGGCAGGGACTGGTCAGCCCCAGCATTTT; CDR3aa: CASSLGAGTGQPQHF
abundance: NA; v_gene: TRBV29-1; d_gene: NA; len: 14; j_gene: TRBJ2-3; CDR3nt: TGCAGCGTTTGTCTGTTGTTTGGCACAGATACGCAGTATTTT; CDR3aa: CSVCLLFGTDTQYF
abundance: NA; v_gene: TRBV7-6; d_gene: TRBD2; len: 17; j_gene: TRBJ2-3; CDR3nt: TGTGCCAGCAGCTTAGAGTCTAGCGGGAGTCTGACAGATACGCAGTATTTT; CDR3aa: CASSLESSGSLTDTQYF
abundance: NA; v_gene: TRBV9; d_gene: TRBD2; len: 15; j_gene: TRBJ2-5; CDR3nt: TGTGCCAGCAGCGTAGACGGGACTAGCCGAGAGACCCAGTACTTC; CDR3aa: CASSVDGTSRETQYF
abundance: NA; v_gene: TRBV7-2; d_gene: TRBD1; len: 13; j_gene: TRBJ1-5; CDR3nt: TGTGCCAGCAGCACTCAGGGGGATCAGCCCCAGCATTTT; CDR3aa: CASSTQGDQPQHF
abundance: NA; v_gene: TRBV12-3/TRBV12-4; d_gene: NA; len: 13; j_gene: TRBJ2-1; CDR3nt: TGTGCCAGCAGTCCCGCGGTCCCCAATGAGCAGTTCTTC; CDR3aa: CASSPAVPNEQFF
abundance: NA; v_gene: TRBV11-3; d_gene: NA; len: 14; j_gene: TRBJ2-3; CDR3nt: TGTGCCAGCAGCCCAGGGGCAGGGTCAGATACGCAGTATTTT; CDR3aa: CASSPGAGSDTQYF
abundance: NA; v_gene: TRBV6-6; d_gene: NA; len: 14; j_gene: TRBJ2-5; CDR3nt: TGTGCCAGCAGTTTAGTGTCCCAGGGGGAGACCCAGTACTTC; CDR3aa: CASSLVSQGETQYF
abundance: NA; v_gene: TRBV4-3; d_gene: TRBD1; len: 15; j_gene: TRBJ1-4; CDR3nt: TGCGCCAGCAGCCGCGCCGGGACAGGGAATGAAAAACTGTTTTTT; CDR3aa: CASSRAGTGNEKLFF
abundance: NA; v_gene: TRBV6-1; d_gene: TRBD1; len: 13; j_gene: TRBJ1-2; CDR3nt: TGTGCCAGCAGTGAAACAGGGGACTATGGCTACACCTTC; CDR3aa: CASSETGDYGYTF
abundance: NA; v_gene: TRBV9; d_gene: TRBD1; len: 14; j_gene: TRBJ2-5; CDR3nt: TGTGCCAGCAGCGTTAGACAGGGGGGAGAGACCCAGTACTTC; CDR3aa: CASSVRQGGETQYF
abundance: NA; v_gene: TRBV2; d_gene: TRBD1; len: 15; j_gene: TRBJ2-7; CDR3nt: TGTGCCAGCACCTTAAACCAGGGACAGGGTTACGAGCAGTACTTC; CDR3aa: CASTLNQGQGYEQYF
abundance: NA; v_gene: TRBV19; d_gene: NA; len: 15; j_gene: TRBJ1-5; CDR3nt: TGTGCCAGTAGTATAGATCAGGGTGCCAATCAGCCCCAGCATTTT; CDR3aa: CASSIDQGANQPQHF
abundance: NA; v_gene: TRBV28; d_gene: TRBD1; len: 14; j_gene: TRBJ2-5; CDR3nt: TGTGCCAGCAGCAGAGGACAGGTTCTGGAGACCCAGTACTTC; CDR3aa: CASSRGQVLETQYF
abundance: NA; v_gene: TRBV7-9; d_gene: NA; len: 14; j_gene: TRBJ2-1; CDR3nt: TGTGCCGGTTTAATGGCTAGCGCCAACAATGAGCAGTTCTTC; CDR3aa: CAGLMASANNEQFF
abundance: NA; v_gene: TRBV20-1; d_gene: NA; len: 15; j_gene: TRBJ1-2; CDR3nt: TGCAGTGCTAGTCCAGGGGAGTACCTGGCGGCAGGCTACACCTTC; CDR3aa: CSASPGEYLAAGYTF
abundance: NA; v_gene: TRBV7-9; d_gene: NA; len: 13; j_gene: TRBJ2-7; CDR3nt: TGTGCCAGCAGCCCCCCCGGGTCCTACGAGCAGTACTTC; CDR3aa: CASSPPGSYEQYF
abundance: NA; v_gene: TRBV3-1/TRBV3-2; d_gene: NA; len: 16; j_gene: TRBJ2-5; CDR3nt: TGTGCCAGCAGCCCTCAGAGGACGGGACTGGTTGCGACCCAGTACTTC; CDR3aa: CASSPQRTGLVATQYF
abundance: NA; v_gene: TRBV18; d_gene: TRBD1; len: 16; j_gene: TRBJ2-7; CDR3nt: TGTGCCAGCTCACCCGATCTGACAGGGTTCTCCTACGAGCAGTACTTC; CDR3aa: CASSPDLTGFSYEQYF
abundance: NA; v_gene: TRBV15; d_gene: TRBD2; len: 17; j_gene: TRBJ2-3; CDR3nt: TGTGCCACCAGCAGGGGGACTAGCGGGGGAAGCACAGATACGCAGTATTTT; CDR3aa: CATSRGTSGGSTDTQYF
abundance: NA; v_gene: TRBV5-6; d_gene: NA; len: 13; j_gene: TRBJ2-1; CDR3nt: TGTGCCAGCAGTCAGACAGGTTTGGGTGAGCAGTTCTTC; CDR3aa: CASSQTGLGEQFF
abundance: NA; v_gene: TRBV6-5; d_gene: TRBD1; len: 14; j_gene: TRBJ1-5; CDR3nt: TGTGCCAGCAGACCAGGACAGGCCCTCGGGGCCCAGCATTTT; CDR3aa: CASRPGQALGAQHF
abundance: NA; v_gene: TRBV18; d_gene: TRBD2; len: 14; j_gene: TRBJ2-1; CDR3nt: TGTGCCAGCACTCCGGGACTAGTCTACAATGAGCAGTTCTTC; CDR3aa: CASTPGLVYNEQFF
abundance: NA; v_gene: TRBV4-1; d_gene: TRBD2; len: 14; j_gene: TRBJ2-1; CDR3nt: TGCGCCAGCATGCGGGGGGGGGTCGACAATGAGCAGTTCTTC; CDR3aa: CASMRGGVDNEQFF
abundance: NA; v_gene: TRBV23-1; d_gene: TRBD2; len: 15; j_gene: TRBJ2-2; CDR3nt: TGCGCCAGCCCAGGGAGTAGCGGGGAGGCCGGGGAGCTGTTTTTT; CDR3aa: CASPGSSGEAGELFF
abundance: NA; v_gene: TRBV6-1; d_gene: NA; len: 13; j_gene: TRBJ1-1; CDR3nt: TGTGCCAGCAGTGAATGGAGGAACACTGAAGCTTTCTTT; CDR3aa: CASSEWRNTEAFF
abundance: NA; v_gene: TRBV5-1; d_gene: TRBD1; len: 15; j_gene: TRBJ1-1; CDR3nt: TGCGCCAGCAGCGAGGACAGGGGCCTCAACACTGAAGCTTTCTTT; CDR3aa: CASSEDRGLNTEAFF
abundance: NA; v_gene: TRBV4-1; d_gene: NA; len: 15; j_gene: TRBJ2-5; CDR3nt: TGCGCCAGCAGCCAAGCCGGTGGACAGAAAGAGACCCAGTACTTC; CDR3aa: CASSQAGGQKETQYF
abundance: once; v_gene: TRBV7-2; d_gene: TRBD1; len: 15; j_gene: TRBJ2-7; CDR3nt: TGTGCCAGCAGAACCGGACAGGGTAGACACAACGAGCAGTACTTC; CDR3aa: CASRTGQGRHNEQYF
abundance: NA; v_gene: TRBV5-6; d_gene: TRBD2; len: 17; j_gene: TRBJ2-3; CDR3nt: TGTGCCAGCAGCTTGGCCAAGTCTAGCGGGAACACAGATACGCAGTATTTT; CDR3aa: CASSLAKSSGNTDTQYF
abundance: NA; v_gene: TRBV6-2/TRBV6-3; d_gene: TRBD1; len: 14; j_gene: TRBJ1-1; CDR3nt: TGTGCCAGCAGTTACCTCCGGGACAGCCCTGAAGCTTTCTTT; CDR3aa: CASSYLRDSPEAFF
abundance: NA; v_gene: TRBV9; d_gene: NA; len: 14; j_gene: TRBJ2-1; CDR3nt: TGTGCCAGCAGCGCGGAGGGGAATGGGGTTTTGGAGTTCTTC; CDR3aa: CASSAEGNGVLEFF
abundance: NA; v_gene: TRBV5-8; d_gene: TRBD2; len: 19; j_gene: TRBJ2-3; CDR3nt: TGTGCCAGCAGCTTTGCTAGCGGCTCTCTCCCCAAGGCCACAGATACGCAGTATTTT; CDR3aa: CASSFASGSLPKATDTQYF
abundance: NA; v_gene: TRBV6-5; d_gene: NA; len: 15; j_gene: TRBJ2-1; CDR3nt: TGTGCCAGCAGGCGCAGGGATAGCTCCTACAATGAGCAGTTCTTC; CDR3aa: CASRRRDSSYNEQFF